This T cell receptor (beta chain) derives from a study of T cell changes during pregnancy in multiple sclerosis. The CDR3 covers 13 residues. CDR1 and CDR2 from the germline V gene are SNHLY and FYNNEI. V gave up 8 bases and J gave up 4 bases, with 14 bases separating them. The data were produced by immunoSEQ multiplex PCR, yet TCRdb's version contains in-frame clones alone and is incomplete. The table lists roughly 30,000 clones, less than 95% of them singletons. The sample here was CD8+ T cells from peripheral blood mononuclear cells, taken in the second trimester of pregnancy. This chain joins TRBV2 and TRBJ1-2, with D possibly TRBD1 on 6 matching bases. The source of this sequence is a female donor with multiple sclerosis, enrolled in a pregnancy study. CDR3 amino acids: CASFPPRGYGYTF. The CDR3 DNA is TGTGCCAGCTTTCCTCCCAGGGGCTATGGCTACACCTTC.